These 8 T cell receptor beta chains were all obtained from the same sample, sequenced in a study of blood T cell repertoires in COVID-19. TCRdb's copy holds only in-frame clones and misses some; the assay was immunoSEQ multiplex PCR. The sample holds 150,000 to 200,000 clones; approximately 88% are singletons and the top ten take about 5%. Sequences were obtained from peripheral blood. These receptors were collected from a human donor in a cohort sampled during active COVID-19.

The CDR3 nucleotides are TGTGCCAGTAGGGGACTAGCGGGGGCAGGGGAGACCCAGTACTTC. Its translation: CASRGLAGAGETQYF. The chain is built from TRBV19 and TRBJ2-5; 14 bases are a match to TRBD2. The germline V gene encodes CDR1 LNHDA and CDR2 SQIVND (reference sequence). This CDR3 is built from 15 residues. With 6 bases clipped from V and 5 bases from J, the junction kept 5 bases outside the gene matches.

V gene TRBV18 combines with J gene TRBJ1-6; 7 bases are a match to TRBD1. The J segment lost 7 bases and the V segment lost 3 bases, leaving 6 bases of the junction unmatched. CDR3 length equals 15 residues. Per the germline V gene, CDR1 is KGHSH and CDR2 is LQKENI. CDR3 sequence reads: CASSPLGQENSPLHF. The CDR3 region has the DNA TGTGCCAGCTCACCCTTAGGACAGGAAAATTCACCCCTCCACTTT.

The chain couples TRBV28 to TRBJ2-5, with 7 nucleotides matching TRBD2. Unmatched junction bases numbered 6, after V lost 2 bases and J lost 0 bases. The germline gives CDR1 MDHEN, CDR2 SYDVKM. The CDR3 contains 16 residues. CDR3 protein: CASSLIAGEYQETQYF. Here the CDR3 DNA reads TGTGCCAGCAGTTTAATCGCGGGAGAGTACCAAGAGACCCAGTACTTC.

The chain couples TRBV2 to TRBJ1-6, with 8 positions matching TRBD1. Trimming at V came to 4 bases and at J to 19 bases, leaving 9 bases not matched to a gene. There are 12 residues in the CDR3. Germline V CDR1 and CDR2: SNHLY, FYNNEI. The DNA for the CDR3 is TGTGCCAGCAGTGTACTTCAGGACAGGGCTCACTTT. Translated: CASSVLQDRAHF.

This chain links TRBV25-1 with TRBJ2-2, with D perhaps TRBD2 (5 bases). Germline V gene sequence: CDR1 MGHDK, CDR2 SYGVNS. This CDR3 is 14 amino acids long. Trimming left V 4 bases short and J 6 bases short, with 12 bases between. The CDR3 is CASSVFSEAGELFF. The CDR3 coding sequence is TGTGCCAGCAGTGTGTTTAGCGAGGCCGGGGAGCTGTTTTTT.

CDR3 nucleotide sequence: TGTGCCAGCAGCAGACAGGGGGCGGACACTGAAGCTTTCTTT. Its translation: CASSRQGADTEAFF. The rearrangement uses TRBV2 and TRBJ1-1; 10 bases map to TRBD1. From germline, CDR1 is SNHLY and CDR2 FYNNEI. The junction had 4 bases not matched to a gene; V was cut back by 6 bases and J by 3 bases. CDR3 length: 14 residues.

This sequence joins TRBV20-1 and TRBJ2-2; TRBD2 matches 9 bases. Germline CDR1 is DFQATT and CDR2 is SNEGSKA (reference sequence). J was trimmed by 8 bases and V by 3 bases; bases with no gene match: 4. This CDR3 has 13 residues. DNA of the CDR3: TGCAGTGCTAGTAGCGGGAGAAAAGGGGAGCTGTTTTTT. This codes for CSASSGRKGELFF.

The genes are TRBV20-1 and TRBJ1-2; D may be TRBD1 (6 bases). V was cut by 3 bases and J by 6 bases, with 23 bases left in between. CDR1 and CDR2 from the germline V gene are DFQATT and SNEGSKA (reference sequence). The CDR3 is made up of 16 amino acids. In DNA form, the CDR3 reads TGCAGTGCTAGTCAACCCCGGGACACTAACGACGATGGCTACACCTTC. The encoded protein is CSASQPRDTNDDGYTF.